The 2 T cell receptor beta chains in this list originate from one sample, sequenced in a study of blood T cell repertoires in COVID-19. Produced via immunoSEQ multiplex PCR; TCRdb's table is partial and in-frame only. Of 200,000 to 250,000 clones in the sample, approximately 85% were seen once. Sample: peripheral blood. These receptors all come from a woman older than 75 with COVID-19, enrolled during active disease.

The DNA for the CDR3 is TGTGCCAGCACATTGGGACAGGGCCCCTATGGCTACACCTTC. The encoded protein is CASTLGQGPYGYTF. The chain joins TRBV2 to TRBJ1-2, with 9 bases that match TRBD1. The CDR3 spans 14 residues. V dropped 7 bases and J dropped 4; count of bases not matched to a gene: 7. Germline V gene lookup returns CDR1 SNHLY and CDR2 FYNNEI.

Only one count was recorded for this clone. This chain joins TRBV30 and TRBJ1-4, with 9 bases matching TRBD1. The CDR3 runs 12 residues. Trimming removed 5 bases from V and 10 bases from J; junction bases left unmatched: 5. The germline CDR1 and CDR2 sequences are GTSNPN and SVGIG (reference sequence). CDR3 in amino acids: CAWGQGSGKLFF. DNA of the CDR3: TGTGCCTGGGGACAGGGGTCGGGAAAACTGTTTTTT.